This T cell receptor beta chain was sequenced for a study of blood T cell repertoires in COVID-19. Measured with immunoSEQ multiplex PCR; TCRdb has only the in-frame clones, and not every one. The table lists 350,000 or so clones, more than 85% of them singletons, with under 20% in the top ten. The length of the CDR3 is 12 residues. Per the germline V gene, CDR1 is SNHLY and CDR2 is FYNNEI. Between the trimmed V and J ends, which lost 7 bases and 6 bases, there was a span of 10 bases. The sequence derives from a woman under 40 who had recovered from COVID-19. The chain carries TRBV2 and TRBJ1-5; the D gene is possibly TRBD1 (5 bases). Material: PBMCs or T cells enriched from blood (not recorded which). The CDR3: CASTVQGQPQHF. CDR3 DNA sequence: TGTGCCAGCACTGTCCAGGGTCAGCCCCAGCATTTT.